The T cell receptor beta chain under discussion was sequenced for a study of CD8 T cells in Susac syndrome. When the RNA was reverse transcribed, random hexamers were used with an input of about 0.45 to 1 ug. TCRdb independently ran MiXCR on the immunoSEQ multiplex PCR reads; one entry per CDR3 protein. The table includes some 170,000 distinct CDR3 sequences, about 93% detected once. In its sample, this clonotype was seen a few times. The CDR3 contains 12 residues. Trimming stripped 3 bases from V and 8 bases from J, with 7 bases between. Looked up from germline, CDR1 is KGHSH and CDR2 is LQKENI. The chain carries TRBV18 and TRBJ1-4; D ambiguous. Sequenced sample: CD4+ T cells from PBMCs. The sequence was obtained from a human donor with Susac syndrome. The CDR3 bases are TGTGCCAGCTCACCTAGAGGGGAAAAACTGTTTTTT. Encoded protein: CASSPRGEKLFF.